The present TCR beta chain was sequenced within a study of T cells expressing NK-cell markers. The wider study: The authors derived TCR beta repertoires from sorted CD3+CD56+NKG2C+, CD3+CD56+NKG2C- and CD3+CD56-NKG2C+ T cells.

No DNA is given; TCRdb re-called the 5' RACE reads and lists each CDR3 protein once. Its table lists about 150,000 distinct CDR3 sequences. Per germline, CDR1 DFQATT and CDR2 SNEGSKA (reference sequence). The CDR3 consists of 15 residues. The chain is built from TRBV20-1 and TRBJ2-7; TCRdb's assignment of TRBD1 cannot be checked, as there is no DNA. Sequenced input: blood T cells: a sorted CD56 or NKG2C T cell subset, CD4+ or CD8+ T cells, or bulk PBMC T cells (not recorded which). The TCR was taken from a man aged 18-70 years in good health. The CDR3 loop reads CSAQSDLFRVYEQYF.